Shown below are 6 T cell receptor beta chains from a single sample sequenced in a study of Graves' ophthalmopathy and Graves' hyperthyroidism. RNA served as the template for amplifying TCR beta CDR3 regions. Second-round multiplex PCR came after first-round RT-PCR with HTBI primers. TCRdb recomputed calls from the multiplex PCR reads with MiXCR, one row per CDR3 protein. The table lists about 480,000 distinct CDR3 sequences, roughly 14% of them singletons. Sequenced: blood. These receptors all come from a woman in her 30s with Graves' ophthalmopathy.

The sample holds a few counts of this clonotype. This may be a read error, as it is one base from a much larger clone. CDR3 in DNA: TGTGCCTGGAGTGTACTGGGGGGGCACTATGGCTACACCTTC. Amino acid sequence: CAWSVLGGHYGYTF. The V and J genes are TRBV30 and TRBJ1-2; D might be TRBD1 (6 bases). Trimming took off 0 bases at V and 3 bases at J, with 11 bases between the two ends. The germline CDR1 and CDR2 sequences are GTSNPN and SVGIG (reference sequence). This CDR3 contains 14 residues.

The table lists this clonotype with many counts. The chain carries TRBV7-2 and TRBJ1-2; D is possibly TRBD1 (6 bases). Germline V gene sequence: CDR1 SGHTA, CDR2 FQGNSA. The CDR3 runs 13 residues. Trimming shortened V by 7 bases and J by 4 bases, and 13 bases separated the two germline ends. DNA for the CDR3: TGTGCCAGCACCCTCCAGGGGTTCTATGGCTACACCTTC. Amino acid sequence: CASTLQGFYGYTF.

This clonotype was seen at least ten times. The V and J genes are TRBV7-2 and TRBJ2-5, with TRBD1 identical over 11 bases. V shed 5 bases, J shed 6 bases, and the junction held 8 bases outside the gene matches. The CDR3 covers 15 residues. Germline loops: CDR1 SGHTA, CDR2 FQGNSA. The CDR3 coding sequence is TGTGCCAGCAGCCCCCGGGACAGGGGGTGGAAGACCCAGTACTTC. This codes for CASSPRDRGWKTQYF.

There are many counts of this clonotype. The gene calls are TRBV11-2 and TRBJ2-7; D might be TRBD1 or TRBD2, each matching 5 bases. CDR3 size: 15 residues. CDR1 SGHAT and CDR2 FQNNGV come from the germline V gene. The V end was cut by 0 bases, the J end by 2 bases, with 11 bases between. The CDR3 bases are TGTGCCAGCAGCTTAGAGGTGGGGGTCGCCTACGAGCAGTACTTC. This encodes CASSLEVGVAYEQYF.

This clonotype was observed many times. This rearrangement joins TRBV5-1 to TRBJ1-2; TRBD1 matches 7 bases. Germline V gene lookup returns CDR1 SGHRS and CDR2 YFSETQ. The CDR3 has 15 amino acids. Trimming cost V 4 bases and J 9 bases; bases outside gene matches: 15. Here the CDR3 DNA reads TGCGCCAGCAGCATTAGTGTTGGGGACAGCGGGCGCTACACCTTC. Protein sequence: CASSISVGDSGRYTF.

This clonotype was counted ten times or more. The chain carries TRBV20-1 and TRBJ2-7; 12 bases are a match to TRBD2. Germline CDR1 and CDR2: DFQATT and SNEGSKA (reference sequence). V gave up 1 base and J gave up 0 bases; unmatched junction bases: 4. The CDR3 has 16 residues. The CDR3: CSARGRLAGVSYEQYF. The DNA for the CDR3 is TGCAGTGCTAGAGGAAGACTAGCGGGGGTCTCCTACGAGCAGTACTTC.